This TCR beta chain comes out of a study of CD8 T cells in Susac syndrome. The sequenced target, TCR beta, came from blood CD8+ and CD4+ T cells. Through negative isolation, CD4+ and CD8+ T cells were obtained, while TEMRA cells were enriched using FACS. Details on this clonotype: Its antigen is undetermined.

Random hexamers were used to reverse transcribe the RNA input (about 0.45 to 1 ug). The method of amplification for TCR beta CDR3 was immunoSEQ multiplex PCR, covering 54 Vbeta and 13 Jbeta. One entry per CDR3 protein results from TCRdb running MiXCR on the immunoSEQ multiplex PCR reads. Here the sample spans roughly 200,000 distinct CDR3 sequences, approximately 96% being singletons. Study conclusions and caveats: The study conceded that its TCR sequencing and HLA analysis involved relatively few individuals.

The sample comprised CD4+ T cells from PBMCs. This TCR was recovered from a human donor with multiple sclerosis.

The DNA for the CDR3 is TGTGCCTTCCAGGACAGTTCTCGGCGGGGGCCCCAGCATTTT. Protein product: CAFQDSSRRGPQHF. This rearrangement joins TRBV30 to TRBJ1-5, with a possible D match to TRBD1 (6 bases). This CDR3 spans 14 amino acids. V lost 7 bases and J 9 bases, leaving 22 bases between the germline ends. Looked up from germline, CDR1 is GTSNPN and CDR2 is SVGIG (reference sequence).